The 10 T cell receptor beta chains in this list originate from one sample, sequenced in a study of cytomegalovirus exposure and HLA in healthy donors. PCR involved 60 Vbeta and 13 Jbeta primers. The repertoire was sequenced with immunoSEQ multiplex PCR; TCRdb's copy has only in-frame clones and lacks some. Of about 150,000 clones listed, 70% to 80% are singletons. Sequencing input: PBMCs. Receptors originate from a man aged 25 to 40 in good health and CMV-seronegative.

This chain uses TRBV28 with TRBJ1-2, with D possibly matching TRBD1 (6 bases). The CDR3 is made up of 10 amino acids. Germline V gene sequence: CDR1 MDHEN, CDR2 SYDVKM. Trimming cost V 11 bases and J 7 bases, with 11 bases left between them. The CDR3 sequence is CAVDSRGYTF. As DNA, the CDR3 is TGTGCCGTGGACAGTCGTGGCTACACCTTC.

This clone was seen a handful of times. V and J are TRBV29-1 and TRBJ2-1; D might be TRBD1 (6 bases). The germline V gene encodes CDR1 SQVTM and CDR2 ANQGSEA. With 3 bases removed from V and 8 bases from J, the gap between germline ends came to 8 bases. The CDR3 is made up of 11 amino acids. In DNA, the CDR3 is TGCAGCGTTGACAGGGGCGATGAGCAGTTCTTC. Translation: CSVDRGDEQFF.

The table lists this clone with a few counts. The gene calls are TRBV13 and TRBJ2-5; D might be TRBD2 (6 bases). The germline V gene encodes CDR1 PRHDT and CDR2 FYEKMQ (reference sequence). The ends were cut back, 2 bases at V and 11 bases at J, with 12 bases in the middle. The CDR3 runs 12 residues. The CDR3 DNA reads as TGTGCCAGCAGCTTAACTAGCACTGAGCAGTACTTC. It yields the protein CASSLTSTEQYF. The complete variable domain, with remaining parts taken from reference TRBV13 and TRBJ2-5, reads AAGVIQSPRHLIKEKRETATLKCYPIPRHDTVYWYQQGPGQDPQFLISFYEKMQSDKGSIPDRFSAQQFSDYHSELNMSSLELGDSALYFCASSLTSTEQYFGPGTRLLVL.

The V gene is TRBV2, the J gene TRBJ1-2; 7 nucleotides line up with TRBD1. The V and J ends lost 7 bases and 0 bases, in that order; junction bases with no gene match: 5. CDR1 and CDR2 from the germline V gene are SNHLY and FYNNEI. The CDR3 is 14 residues long. The CDR3 sequence is CASKAQGANYGYTF. The CDR3, as DNA: TGTGCCAGCAAAGCCCAGGGGGCTAACTATGGCTACACCTTC.

The CDR3 region has the DNA TGCGCCAGCAGCTTGGCTAGCGGATACAATGAGCAGTTCTTC. It translates to CASSLASGYNEQFF. The genes are TRBV5-1 and TRBJ2-1; 7 bases map to TRBD2. Germline CDR1 reads SGHRS; CDR2 reads YFSETQ. With 0 bases clipped from V and 4 bases from J, the junction kept 1 base outside the gene matches. The CDR3 is made up of 14 amino acids. The full variable domain, completed using reference TRBV5-1 and TRBJ2-1, is KAGVTQTPRYLIKTRGQQVTLSCSPISGHRSVSWYQQTPGQGLQFLFEYFSETQRNKGNFPGRFSGRQFSNSRSEMNVSTLELGDSALYLCASSLASGYNEQFFGPGTRLTVL.

This clone was detected once. This chain joins TRBV28 and TRBJ2-7; 7 nucleotides line up with TRBD1. After removal of 6 bases from V and 4 bases from J, the junction contained 9 bases not matched to a gene. Per the germline V gene, CDR1 is MDHEN and CDR2 is SYDVKM. This CDR3 comprises 14 residues. The CDR3 nucleotides read TGTGCCAGCAGCCACCAGGGGGTTGGGTACGAGCAGTACTTC. It is translated as CASSHQGVGYEQYF.

This sequence joins TRBV9 and TRBJ2-2; the D is unclear. The V end was cut by 3 bases, the J end by 0 bases, with 12 bases between. Germline assignment: CDR1 SGDLS and CDR2 YYNGEE. The CDR3 is 16 amino acids. CDR3: CASSAYLSTNTGELFF. CDR3 bases: TGTGCCAGCAGCGCCTATCTTTCAACGAACACCGGGGAGCTGTTTTTT.

V is TRBV4-2 and J is TRBJ2-7, with 8 bases matching TRBD1. This CDR3 is built from 16 residues. J lost 5 bases, V lost 1 base, and 10 bases had no gene match. Germline V gene data show CDR1 as LGHNA and CDR2 as YNFKEQ. As DNA, the CDR3 is TGTGCCAGCAGCCAAGGGCCCGGGCAGGGGGCCGACGAGCAGTACTTC. This gives the protein CASSQGPGQGADEQYF.

The chain has TRBV12-5 and TRBJ2-5; possible D gene TRBD1, 6 bases. Trimming cost V 1 base and J 2 bases, with 11 bases left between them. The CDR3 runs to 15 residues. Germline values: CDR1 LGHNT, CDR2 FRNRAP. CDR3 nucleotides: TGTGCTAGTGGTTTGGGGGACACCGAACAAGAGACCCAGTACTTC. This codes for CASGLGDTEQETQYF.

This clone is a singleton in its sample. The chain recombines TRBV6-4 with TRBJ2-1, with 9 bases fitting TRBD2. This CDR3 has 16 residues. Losses at the gene ends were 6 bases for V and 6 bases for J; bases not matched to a gene: 12. CDR1 MRHNA and CDR2 SNTAGT come from the germline V gene. The CDR3 DNA sequence: TGTGCCAGCAGCCGCGACGCAGGGACTAGCTCCAATGAGCAGTTCTTC. The encoded protein is CASSRDAGTSSNEQFF.